A selection of T cell receptor beta chains follows, all from one sample in a study of cytomegalovirus exposure and HLA in healthy donors. The assay was immunoSEQ multiplex PCR, and TCRdb's table has in-frame clones only and misses some. The sample holds about 200,000 clones, roughly 77% seen once. Sequencing used PBMCs. These TCRs come from a male donor in good health and CMV-seropositive. The CDR3 runs from the conserved cysteine through the conserved F or W. D genes are given only for firm matches. For some rows the clone size is stated as once, few or many, or as a class when expanded; others skip it.

v_call,d_call,clone_size,j_call,cdr3_nt,cdr3_aa
TRBV18,.,.,TRBJ1-5,TGTGCCAGCTCACCATTGGGCCAGCCCCAGCATTTT,CASSPLGQPQHF
TRBV7-6,.,.,TRBJ2-2,TGTGCCAGCAGCATGGGTGGGGGCGGCGGGGAGCTGTTTTTT,CASSMGGGGGELFF
TRBV7-2,.,.,TRBJ1-6,TGTGCCAGCAGCTTAGATGGGGGCTCACCCCTCCACTTT,CASSLDGGSPLHF
TRBV19,TRBD2,.,TRBJ2-5,TGTGCCAGTAGCCTGGGGTTGCTAGCGGGAGGTCCAGAGACCCAGTACTTC,CASSLGLLAGGPETQYF
TRBV7-2,.,.,TRBJ2-4,TGTGCCAGCAGCTCACTAGGCTTAATTCAGTACTTC,CASSSLGLIQYF
TRBV7-2,.,.,TRBJ2-5,TGTGCCAGCAGCTTAGCGGGGGGAGATCAAGAGACCCAGTACTTC,CASSLAGGDQETQYF
TRBV5-1,TRBD1,few,TRBJ2-4,TGCGCCAGCAGCTTCGGGGACAGCCCAACCTTAAACATTCAGTACTTC,CASSFGDSPTLNIQYF
TRBV5-1,.,.,TRBJ1-2,TGCGCCAGCAGCGAGCCCGGGACACGCAGCAACTATGGCTACACCTTC,CASSEPGTRSNYGYTF
TRBV11-2,.,once,TRBJ1-1,TGTGCCAGCAGCTTAATGGGCAGGAACACTGAAGCTTTCTTT,CASSLMGRNTEAFF
TRBV11-2,.,.,TRBJ2-7,TGTGCCAGCAGCTACCTTGGACAGTTTGGGCAGTACTTC,CASSYLGQFGQYF
TRBV7-9,TRBD1,.,TRBJ1-2,TGTGCCACCAGACAGGGCCCGCTAGAAGGCTACACCTTC,CATRQGPLEGYTF
TRBV10-3,.,.,TRBJ1-2,TGTGCCATCTCCTCGGCAGGGGATGGCTACACCTTC,CAISSAGDGYTF
TRBV30,.,few,TRBJ1-4,TGTGCCTGGAGAAATGGAACGAGCGGATTTCGAGTCGGAAAACTGTTTTTT,CAWRNGTSGFRVGKLFF
TRBV7-2,.,.,TRBJ1-1,TGTGCCAGCAGCTTAGGGGCCACTGAAGCTTTCTTT,CASSLGATEAFF
TRBV11-2,TRBD1,.,TRBJ1-1,TGTGCCAGCAGGAATACAGGGGCGAACACTGAAGCTTTCTTT,CASRNTGANTEAFF
TRBV7-2,TRBD1,once,TRBJ1-1,TGTGCCAGCAGCTTATTCGCAGGGGGAGCTTTCTTT,CASSLFAGGAFF
TRBV7-6,.,.,TRBJ2-2,TGTGCCAGCAGCTTAGGAGCGGTCTTTACCGGGGAGCTGTTTTTT,CASSLGAVFTGELFF
TRBV9,TRBD1,.,TRBJ1-2,TGTGCCAGCAGCGGCCCGGACAGGTGGAAGGATGGCTACACCTTC,CASSGPDRWKDGYTF
TRBV19,TRBD2,.,TRBJ2-2,TGTGCCAGTAGTATACTAGCGGGGGGCACCGGGGAGCTGTTTTTT,CASSILAGGTGELFF
TRBV20-1,.,.,TRBJ2-5,TGCAGTGCTAGAACTTCGGAGACCCAGTACTTC,CSARTSETQYF
TRBV7-2,TRBD2,.,TRBJ2-7,TGTGCCAGCGGATCCAGTAGCGGGAGAGTCTACGAGCAGTACTTC,CASGSSSGRVYEQYF
TRBV5-1,TRBD1,.,TRBJ2-5,TGCGCCAGCAGCTTGGGGACAGGAGACCAAGAGACCCAGTACTTC,CASSLGTGDQETQYF
TRBV7-3,.,.,TRBJ2-3,TGTGCCAGCAGCCGGGGGATTAGCACAGATACGCAGTATTTT,CASSRGISTDTQYF
TRBV7-9,TRBD2,.,TRBJ2-5,TGTGCCAGCAGCTTAAGCGGACTAGCGGTAGAGACCCAGTACTTC,CASSLSGLAVETQYF